These 14 T cell receptor beta chains share one sample of origin, sequenced in a study of PD-L1 blockade in urothelial cancer. Time point of the sample: pretreatment peripheral blood. The table came from immunoSEQ multiplex PCR; TCRdb's copy has only in-frame clones and leaves some out. The sample has about 130,000 clones; 70% to 85% are singletons. The sequencing used PBMCs, collected around atezolizumab (anti-PD-L1) treatment. Receptor source: a man aged 50-60 years with urothelial cancer.

This clone came up once. The V and J genes are TRBV27 and TRBJ2-7; 10 bases map to TRBD2. V lost 3 bases to trimming and J lost 3 bases; unmatched junction nucleotides: 8. This CDR3 spans 16 amino acids. CDR1 MNHEY and CDR2 SMNVEV come from the germline V gene (reference sequence). The chain's CDR3 is CASSFWFLAGDYEQYF. The CDR3, as DNA: TGTGCCAGCAGTTTTTGGTTTCTAGCGGGGGACTACGAGCAGTACTTC.

The chain recombines TRBV4-1 with TRBJ1-1; TRBD1 matches 8 bases. J lost 7 bases, V lost 4 bases, and 11 bases had no gene match. Germline V gene data show CDR1 as MGHRA and CDR2 as YSYEKL. This CDR3 has 15 residues. DNA for the CDR3: TGCGCCAGCAGCCCCCCGGACAGGGACGGTGTTGAAGCTTTCTTT. Its protein is CASSPPDRDGVEAFF.

The chain combines TRBV5-6 with TRBJ1-5; D unclear. The ends were cut back, 0 bases at V and 2 bases at J, with 9 bases in the middle. The CDR3 runs to 15 residues. Germline lookup yields CDR1 SGHDT and CDR2 YYEEEE. The CDR3 region is CASSLAGRRNQPQHF. In DNA, the CDR3 is TGTGCCAGCAGCTTGGCCGGGAGGCGCAATCAGCCCCAGCATTTT.

This clone showed up just once. The chain joins TRBV5-4 to TRBJ2-6, with 9 bases lining up with TRBD1. The CDR3 totals 18 residues. The germline V gene encodes CDR1 SGHNT and CDR2 YYREEE (reference sequence). The J segment lost 0 bases and the V segment lost 4 bases, leaving 8 bases of the junction unmatched. CDR3 residues: CASSLRTGANSGANVLTF. In DNA, the CDR3 is TGTGCCAGCAGCCTTAGGACAGGGGCCAACTCTGGGGCCAACGTCCTGACTTTC.

The V call is TRBV5-1, the J call TRBJ2-1; D might be TRBD1 (6 bases). Trimming left V 4 bases short and J 0 bases short, with 11 bases between. The CDR3 is made up of 15 amino acids. Germline values: CDR1 SGHRS, CDR2 YFSETQ. CDR3 DNA sequence: TGCGCCAGCAGCCGCTGGACAGACTCCTACAATGAGCAGTTCTTC. Amino acids: CASSRWTDSYNEQFF.

The CDR3 reads CASSRVTSGDTDTQYF. The CDR3 coding sequence is TGTGCCAGCAGCCGGGTGACTAGCGGGGACACAGATACGCAGTATTTT. This chain uses TRBV28 with TRBJ2-3; TRBD2 matches at 11 bases. CDR3 length: 16 residues. V lost 6 bases to trimming and J lost 2 bases; unmatched junction nucleotides: 7. Germline V gene lookup returns CDR1 MDHEN and CDR2 SYDVKM.

The chain links TRBV4-1 to TRBJ2-7; the D gene is possibly TRBD2 (6 bases). The CDR3 consists of 15 residues. V lost 2 bases and J 6 bases, leaving 17 bases between the germline ends. The germline gives CDR1 MGHRA, CDR2 YSYEKL. CDR3 amino acids: CASSQYRDSQSEQYF. Written as DNA, the CDR3 is TGCGCCAGCAGCCAATACCGGGACTCCCAAAGCGAGCAGTACTTC.

V gene TRBV9 combines with J gene TRBJ2-3, with TRBD1 identical over 7 bases. This CDR3 is built from 16 residues. CDR1 is SGDLS, CDR2 YYNGEE, per germline. V trimming: 1 base; J trimming: 1 base; junction bases outside the gene matches: 6. The CDR3 reads CASSVTRQGGTDTQYF. In DNA form, the CDR3 reads TGTGCCAGCAGCGTAACCCGACAGGGAGGCACAGATACGCAGTATTTT.

This chain links TRBV6-5 with TRBJ2-6; 7 bases are shared with TRBD1. This CDR3 is 15 amino acids long. With V trimmed by 8 bases and J by 2 bases, 6 bases remained unmatched. CDR1 and CDR2 (germline): MNHEY, SVGAGI. Here the CDR3 DNA reads TGTGCCAGCTCCTCCCAGGGGGCTGGGGCCAACGTCCTGACTTTC. Protein sequence: CASSSQGAGANVLTF.

The chain uses TRBV2 and TRBJ2-3, with a possible D match to TRBD1 (5 bases). CDR1 is SNHLY and CDR2 is FYNNEI in the germline V gene. CDR3 size: 13 residues. V lost 6 bases to trimming and J lost 0 bases, with 7 bases between them. DNA for the CDR3: TGTGCCAGCAGGGGGCTTAGCACAGATACGCAGTATTTT. Residues: CASRGLSTDTQYF. Based on the CDR3 plus reference TRBV2 and TRBJ2-3, the full variable domain is EPEVTQTPSHQVTQMGQEVILRCVPISNHLYFYWYRQILGQKVEFLVSFYNNEISEKSEIFDDQFSVERPDGSNFTLKIRSTKLEDSAMYFCASRGLSTDTQYFGPGTRLTVL.

This clone occurred once. The V gene is TRBV5-1, the J gene TRBJ2-7, with 14 positions matching TRBD2. V shed 4 bases and J 0 bases; nucleotides not matched to a gene: 12. Germline-derived CDR1 and CDR2 are SGHRS and YFSETQ. The CDR3 covers 19 residues. In DNA form, the CDR3 reads TGCGCCAGCAGCCGGACTGGATCCGGGACTAGCGGGAGCTCCTACGAGCAGTACTTC. As protein: CASSRTGSGTSGSSYEQYF.

This clone was picked up a small number of times. This chain connects TRBV30 to TRBJ1-1, with TRBD1 identical over 8 bases. The trim removed 7 bases at V and 1 base at J, leaving 14 bases unmatched. This CDR3 contains 16 residues. CDR1 is GTSNPN and CDR2 is SVGIG in the germline V gene (reference sequence). The CDR3 sequence is CASSAGGVFKNTEAFF. CDR3 coding DNA: TGTGCCTCATCTGCAGGGGGCGTTTTCAAGAACACTGAAGCTTTCTTT.

This clone was found once. CDR3 bases: TGTGCCAGCAGTCGACTAGCGGAGTACGAGCAGTACTTC. Residues: CASSRLAEYEQYF. J is TRBJ2-7 and V is TRBV6-6; the match to TRBD2 covers 9 bases. The germline gives CDR1 MNHNY, CDR2 SVGAGI (reference sequence). The CDR3 sequence is 13 residues long. V gave up 5 bases and J gave up 4 bases; unmatched junction bases: 3.

The CDR3 sequence: CASSPPGTGDTGELFF. The CDR3, as DNA: TGTGCCAGCTCACCACCCGGGACAGGGGACACCGGGGAGCTGTTTTTT. This chain uses TRBV18 with TRBJ2-2, with 10 bases matching TRBD1. The CDR3 is made up of 16 amino acids. J gave up 3 bases and V 0 bases, and 1 base lay outside the gene matches. The V gene's germline CDR1 is KGHSH and CDR2 LQKENI.